The clone carrying this T cell receptor (beta chain) was counted between two and nine times. Its cognate antigen is unknown. Constant-region reverse primers amplified full-length variable regions, followed by semi-nested Nested Universal Primer A PCR. Each CDR3 protein is one row after TCRdb ran MiXCR on the 5' RACE reads. The sample holds over 6,500 distinct CDR3 sequences, 73% seen once. Treg sorting used a CD4+CD25+CD127-/low gate. The length of the CDR3 is 16 residues. Germline trimming cut 8 bases from V and 4 bases from J; bases unmatched to any gene: 12. CDR1 is MNHEY, CDR2 SVGAGI, per germline. Findings and limits, study-wide: Tumor-infiltrating Treg TCR alpha and beta sequences overlapped most with tumor naive CD4+ T cells, then blood naive. The larger cohort examined one V-J beta rearrangement, not whole repertoires.

Input material: tumor-infiltrating Tregs sorted from the breast tumor. The TCR originated in a female donor with breast cancer. The chain combines TRBV6-5 with TRBJ2-1, with TRBD2 matching 9 bases. The CDR3, as DNA: TGTGCCAGCGGACCTAGCGGGACCTCTCCTTACAATGAGCAGTTCTTC. Translating it yields CASGPSGTSPYNEQFF.